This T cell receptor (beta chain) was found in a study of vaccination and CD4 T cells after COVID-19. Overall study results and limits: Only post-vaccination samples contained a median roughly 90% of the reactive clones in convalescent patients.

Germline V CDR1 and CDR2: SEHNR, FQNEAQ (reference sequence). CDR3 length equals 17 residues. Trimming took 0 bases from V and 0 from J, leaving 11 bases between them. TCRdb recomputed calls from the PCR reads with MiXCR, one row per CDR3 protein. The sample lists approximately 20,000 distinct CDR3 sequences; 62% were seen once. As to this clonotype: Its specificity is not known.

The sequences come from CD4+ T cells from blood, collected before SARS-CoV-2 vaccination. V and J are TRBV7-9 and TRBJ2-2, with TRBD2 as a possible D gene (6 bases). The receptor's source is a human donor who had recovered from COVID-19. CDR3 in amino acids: CASSLAITGANTGELFF. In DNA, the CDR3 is TGTGCCAGCAGCTTAGCGATAACGGGAGCGAACACCGGGGAGCTGTTTTTT. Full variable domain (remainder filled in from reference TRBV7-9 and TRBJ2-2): DTGVSQNPRHKITKRGQNVTFRCDPISEHNRLYWYRQTLGQGPEFLTYFQNEAQLEKSRLLSDRFSAERPKGSFSTLEIQRTEQGDSAMYLCASSLAITGANTGELFFGEGSRLTVL.